The rows below give T cell receptor beta chains drawn from one sample of a study of post-analysis software for immune sequencing data. TCRdb called the PCR reads again in MiXCR, with one record for every CDR3 protein. Among 700,000 to 800,000 distinct CDR3 sequences listed, less than 35% were seen once. Sequencing was performed on blood. The receptor source for this set is a girl aged 5 to 17 with multiple sclerosis. Each CDR3 is given with its conserved first and last residue. A D gene is named only where the DNA matches it firmly. Clone size, where shown, is once, few, many, or a class for clones that have expanded.

V: TRBV27
D: NA
J: TRBJ2-1
size: few
CDR3: CASSPTDRRWRFF
DNA: TGTGCCAGCAGTCCGACCGACAGAAGGTGGAGGTTCTTC

V: TRBV7-9
D: NA
J: TRBJ2-1
size: NA
CDR3: CASSPVSLSYNEQFF
DNA: TGTGCCAGCAGCCCGGTTTCCCTTTCCTACAATGAGCAGTTCTTC

V: TRBV4-3
D: NA
J: TRBJ2-5
size: many
CDR3: CASSPGLGTEETQYF
DNA: TGCGCCAGCAGCCCCGGACTCGGGACGGAAGAGACCCAGTACTTC

V: TRBV11-2
D: TRBD2
J: TRBJ2-2
size: NA
CDR3: CASSPGTSMGIPYTGERFF
DNA: TGTGCCAGCAGCCCCGGGACTAGCATGGGGATTCCCTACACCGGGGAGCGGTTTTTT

V: TRBV29-1
D: NA
J: TRBJ2-7
size: NA
CDR3: CSVEDNEQYF
DNA: TGCAGCGTTGAAGACAATGAGCAGTACTTC

V: TRBV5-1
D: NA
J: TRBJ1-1
size: few
CDR3: CASSLDFRRQPRRGAFF
DNA: TGCGCCAGCAGCTTGGATTTCCGGAGACAGCCCCGTCGTGGGGCTTTCTTT

V: TRBV2
D: NA
J: TRBJ2-5
size: NA
CDR3: CASSTDGEYQETQYF
DNA: TGTGCCAGCTCCACCGACGGGGAGTACCAAGAGACCCAGTACTTC

V: TRBV12-3/TRBV12-4
D: NA
J: TRBJ2-1
size: many
CDR3: CASSFPGYEQFF
DNA: TGTGCCAGCAGTTTTCCCGGGTATGAGCAGTTCTTC

V: TRBV18
D: NA
J: TRBJ2-2
size: NA
CDR3: CASSPMRDNTGELFF
DNA: TGTGCCAGCTCACCGATGCGTGACAACACCGGGGAGCTGTTTTTT

V: TRBV28
D: NA
J: TRBJ2-5
size: NA
CDR3: CASSEPGTSQETQYF
DNA: TGTGCCAGCAGTGAACCCGGGACAAGCCAAGAGACCCAGTACTTC

V: TRBV7-8
D: TRBD1
J: TRBJ1-4
size: NA
CDR3: CASSLNKHGTGGERANEKLFF
DNA: TGTGCCAGCAGCTTAAACAAACACGGGACAGGGGGAGAGAGGGCTAATGAAAAACTGTTTTTT

V: TRBV20-1
D: NA
J: TRBJ2-3
size: NA
CDR3: CSARVGQSSTDTQYF
DNA: TGCAGTGCTAGAGTAGGGCAGTCTAGCACAGATACGCAGTATTTT

V: TRBV20-1
D: NA
J: TRBJ2-7
size: many
CDR3: CSATRTSYEQYF
DNA: TGCAGTGCTACCAGGACCTCCTACGAGCAGTACTTC

V: TRBV6-2/TRBV6-3
D: NA
J: TRBJ1-5
size: few
CDR3: CASRPGHNQPQHF
DNA: TGTGCCAGCCGTCCGGGACACAATCAGCCCCAGCATTTT

V: TRBV9
D: NA
J: TRBJ2-1
size: NA
CDR3: CASSVRMAQEQFF
DNA: TGTGCCAGCAGCGTGAGGATGGCTCAAGAGCAGTTCTTC

V: TRBV7-2
D: TRBD2
J: TRBJ2-7
size: NA
CDR3: CASSPQASGISYEQYF
DNA: TGTGCCAGCAGCCCGCAGGCTAGCGGGATTTCCTACGAGCAGTACTTC

V: TRBV4-2
D: TRBD2
J: TRBJ2-3
size: few
CDR3: CASSLTVAGRTDTQYF
DNA: TGTGCCAGCAGCCTAACCGTAGCGGGCCGCACAGATACGCAGTATTTT

V: TRBV24-1
D: TRBD2
J: TRBJ2-1
size: NA
CDR3: CATSDLTAGGPTLEQFF
DNA: TGTGCCACCAGTGATTTGACGGCGGGAGGGCCGACTTTAGAGCAGTTCTTC

V: TRBV6-5
D: TRBD1
J: TRBJ2-7
size: NA
CDR3: CASSYSMGMPGGLGEQYF
DNA: TGTGCCAGCAGTTACTCGATGGGGATGCCAGGGGGTTTGGGCGAGCAGTACTTC

V: TRBV5-1
D: TRBD2
J: TRBJ2-5
size: few
CDR3: CASSLVLATQETQYF
DNA: TGCGCCAGCAGCTTGGTACTAGCGACCCAAGAGACCCAGTACTTC

V: TRBV27
D: NA
J: TRBJ2-1
size: NA
CDR3: CASSGGINEQFF
DNA: TGTGCCAGCAGTGGAGGGATCAATGAGCAGTTCTTC

V: TRBV7-2
D: TRBD1
J: TRBJ1-1
size: few
CDR3: CASSVDRMNTEAFF
DNA: TGTGCCAGCAGCGTGGACAGGATGAACACTGAAGCTTTCTTT

V: TRBV4-3
D: TRBD1
J: TRBJ1-2
size: NA
CDR3: CASSQLTGYGGYTF
DNA: TGCGCCAGCAGCCAGTTGACAGGGTACGGTGGCTACACCTTC

V: TRBV4-2
D: NA
J: TRBJ2-3
size: NA
CDR3: CASSQGPNLADTQYF
DNA: TGTGCCAGCAGCCAAGGACCCAACCTGGCAGATACGCAGTATTTT

V: TRBV5-1
D: TRBD2
J: TRBJ2-1
size: many
CDR3: CASSLEGTTYNEQFF
DNA: TGCGCCAGCAGCTTGGAGGGGACTACCTACAATGAGCAGTTCTTC

V: TRBV7-2
D: NA
J: TRBJ2-3
size: NA
CDR3: CASSLPPASQYF
DNA: TGTGCCAGCAGCTTACCCCCAGCGTCGCAGTATTTT

V: TRBV5-1
D: NA
J: TRBJ1-1
size: NA
CDR3: CASSYGQRNTEAFF
DNA: TGCGCCAGCAGCTATGGACAGAGAAACACTGAAGCTTTCTTT

V: TRBV20-1
D: TRBD1
J: TRBJ1-5
size: NA
CDR3: CSARKGTGRNQPQHF
DNA: TGCAGTGCTAGAAAGGGGACAGGTAGGAATCAGCCCCAGCATTTT

V: TRBV27
D: NA
J: TRBJ2-3
size: NA
CDR3: CASSLSTPTTDTQYF
DNA: TGTGCCAGCAGTTTATCGACGCCTACCACAGATACGCAGTATTTT

V: TRBV15
D: NA
J: TRBJ1-1
size: NA
CDR3: CATSRAPGWGEAFF
DNA: TGTGCCACCAGCAGGGCCCCAGGGTGGGGGGAAGCTTTCTTT

V: TRBV20-1
D: TRBD1
J: TRBJ2-7
size: NA
CDR3: CSGEKTGLSYEQYF
DNA: TGCAGTGGAGAGAAGACAGGGCTTTCCTACGAGCAGTACTTC

V: TRBV10-3
D: TRBD1
J: TRBJ2-6
size: few
CDR3: CAISLDRGPTGGANVLTF
DNA: TGTGCCATCTCCCTAGACAGGGGGCCTACCGGGGGGGCCAACGTCCTGACTTTC

V: TRBV5-6
D: NA
J: TRBJ2-7
size: NA
CDR3: CASSLGRVIGEQYF
DNA: TGTGCCAGCAGCTTGGGGAGGGTTATAGGCGAGCAGTACTTC

V: TRBV6-5
D: TRBD1
J: TRBJ1-1
size: few
CDR3: CASSFNRGTEAFF
DNA: TGTGCCAGCAGTTTCAACAGGGGTACTGAAGCTTTCTTT

V: TRBV29-1
D: NA
J: TRBJ1-1
size: NA
CDR3: CSVPETGNTEAFF
DNA: TGCAGCGTCCCGGAGACAGGGAACACTGAAGCTTTCTTT

V: TRBV7-2
D: NA
J: TRBJ1-4
size: NA
CDR3: CASSNTPGYPNEKLFF
DNA: TGTGCCAGCAGCAATACCCCAGGGTACCCTAATGAAAAACTGTTTTTT

V: TRBV10-3
D: NA
J: TRBJ2-1
size: NA
CDR3: CAISENDEQFF
DNA: TGTGCCATCAGTGAGAATGATGAGCAGTTCTTC

V: TRBV19
D: NA
J: TRBJ2-5
size: few
CDR3: CASSLGDFGEQYF
DNA: TGTGCCAGTAGTCTAGGGGACTTCGGGGAGCAGTACTTC

V: TRBV10-3
D: TRBD1
J: TRBJ2-3
size: once
CDR3: CAISKGQGAGTDTQYF
DNA: TGTGCCATCAGTAAAGGACAGGGGGCGGGCACAGATACGCAGTATTTT

V: TRBV27
D: TRBD1
J: TRBJ2-7
size: NA
CDR3: CASSPGDRAYEQYF
DNA: TGTGCCAGCAGTCCAGGGGACAGGGCCTACGAGCAGTACTTC

V: TRBV21-1
D: NA
J: TRBJ2-5
size: few
CDR3: CASSKKGLQGPQETQYF
DNA: TGTGCCAGCAGCAAAAAGGGACTACAGGGGCCGCAAGAGACCCAGTACTTC

V: TRBV5-1
D: TRBD2
J: TRBJ2-7
size: many
CDR3: CASSLEGGRFHEQYF
DNA: TGCGCCAGCAGCTTGGAGGGCGGGAGATTCCACGAGCAGTACTTC

V: TRBV6-5
D: NA
J: TRBJ1-1
size: NA
CDR3: CASSSPMGAAFF
DNA: TGTGCCAGCAGTTCCCCCATGGGCGCCGCTTTCTTT